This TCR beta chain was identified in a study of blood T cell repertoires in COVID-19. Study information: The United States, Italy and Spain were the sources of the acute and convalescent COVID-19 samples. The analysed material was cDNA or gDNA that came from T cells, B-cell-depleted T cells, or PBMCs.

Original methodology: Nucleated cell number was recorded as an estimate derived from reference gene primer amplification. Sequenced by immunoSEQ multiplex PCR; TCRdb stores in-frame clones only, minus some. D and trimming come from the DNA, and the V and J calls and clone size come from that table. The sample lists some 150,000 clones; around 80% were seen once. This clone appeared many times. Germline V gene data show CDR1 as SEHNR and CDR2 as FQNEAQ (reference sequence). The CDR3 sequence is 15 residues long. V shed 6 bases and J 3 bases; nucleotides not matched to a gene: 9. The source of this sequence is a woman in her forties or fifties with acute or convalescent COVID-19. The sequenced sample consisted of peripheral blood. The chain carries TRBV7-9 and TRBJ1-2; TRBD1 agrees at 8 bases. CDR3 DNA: TGTGCCAGCAGAACACAGGGGGGATCGGACTATGGCTACACCTTC. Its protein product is CASRTQGGSDYGYTF.